This TCR beta chain emerged from a study of T cell responses to AZD1222 COVID-19 vaccine. Whole-study findings and limits: The CD4 TCRs associated with vaccination extended across spike and predominated at 160-218 and 743-854. Repertoires were collected only later (after the peak T cell response had occurred). Females made up more of the donors, who were largely white British, and clonal diversity may have come out too low. Unmutated variant regions are reportedly the target of nearly half of TCRs that are spike-specific.

On this clone: Its antigen remains unknown.

Using immunoSEQ multiplex PCR, the repertoire was profiled, and TCRdb retains in-frame clones only, with some absent. The sample contains about 150,000 clones, roughly nine tenths of which appear only once. V lost 6 bases and J lost 3, with 15 bases in between. The CDR3 contains 14 residues. Germline-derived CDR1 and CDR2 are MDHEN and SYDVKM. This chain joins TRBV28 and TRBJ2-7; tentative D call: TRBD2 (5 bases). The sequence was obtained from an adult in good health. The sequencing used peripheral blood, collected on day 0 of MenACWY control vaccination. This CDR3 reads CASRSVRGGYEQYF. In DNA, the CDR3 is TGTGCCAGCAGATCCGTACGGGGTGGCTACGAGCAGTACTTC.